Presented here are 23 T cell receptor beta chains from one specimen sequenced in a study of shared clonotypes between healthy human individuals. TCRdb keeps only in-frame clones here, not all; method: immunoSEQ multiplex PCR. The sample lists more than 2 million clones; over 85% were seen once. Naive CD8 isolation took CD45RO-negative cells positively selected for CCR7 and excluded terminally differentiated effector memory CD45RA+ cells. Sequencing was performed on naive CD8+ T cells from PBMCs. The origin of the receptors is a man aged 18 to 35 in good health. Some clones in this sample may be carry-over from other donors' samples.

V and J are TRBV5-1 and TRBJ2-7; 7 bases are shared with TRBD1. The CDR3 loop spans 14 amino acids. Trimming cost V 0 bases and J 6 bases; bases outside gene matches: 6. CDR1 is SGHRS, CDR2 YFSETQ, per germline. The CDR3 bases are TGCGCCAGCAGCTTGGGACAGGGAAATATCGAGCAGTACTTC. Translation: CASSLGQGNIEQYF.

The chain has TRBV13 and TRBJ2-3; D remains unclear. CDR3 length: 16 amino acids. Germline CDR1 and CDR2: PRHDT and FYEKMQ (reference sequence). V was cut by 0 bases and J by 3 bases, with 13 bases left in between. The CDR3 DNA follows: TGTGCCAGCAGCTTAGGTACTTCACGAGAAACAGATACGCAGTATTTT. Protein product: CASSLGTSRETDTQYF.

The chain recombines TRBV7-2 with TRBJ1-2; possibly TRBD1 for D (6 bases). Trimming took off 7 bases at V and 8 bases at J, with 17 bases between the two ends. The germline V gene encodes CDR1 SGHTA and CDR2 FQGNSA. There are 13 residues in the CDR3. In DNA form, the CDR3 reads TGTGCCAGCACCCCCCGCGGGGGGCAAGGCTACACCTTC. This codes for CASTPRGGQGYTF.

This clone was seen once. Other DNA sequences within the sample encode an identical CDR3. This chain uses TRBV27 with TRBJ1-1; D is unresolved. The CDR3 length is 14 residues. The germline gives CDR1 MNHEY, CDR2 SMNVEV (reference sequence). Trimming left V 5 bases short and J 0 bases short, with 10 bases between. CDR3 nucleotide sequence: TGTGCCAGCAGTCTGGAACGGATGAACACTGAAGCTTTCTTT. Amino acids: CASSLERMNTEAFF.

This chain joins TRBV9 and TRBJ2-5, with 10 nucleotides matching TRBD1. J gave up 4 bases and V 5 bases, and 5 bases lay outside the gene matches. CDR1 and CDR2 from the germline V gene are SGDLS and YYNGEE. This CDR3 has 14 amino acids. The chain's CDR3 is CASSGGQGPETQYF. CDR3 DNA sequence: TGTGCCAGCAGTGGGGGACAGGGGCCAGAGACCCAGTACTTC.

The chain employs TRBV2 and TRBJ2-2, with D possibly being TRBD1 or TRBD2 (6 bases each). The CDR3 is 19 residues long. Germline V CDR1 and CDR2: SNHLY, FYNNEI. V dropped 8 bases and J dropped 5 bases, with 30 bases sitting between them. The chain's CDR3 is CASSGQPGAALPFTGELFF. In nucleotides, the CDR3 is TGTGCCAGCTCGGGCCAGCCGGGGGCGGCTCTGCCCTTTACCGGGGAGCTGTTTTTT.

Turning to this clone: Other DNA sequences in the sample encode the same CDR3. The rearrangement joins TRBV19 to TRBJ2-7; D is unclear. The CDR3 runs to 14 residues. Trimming removed 3 bases from V and 3 bases from J, with 12 bases in between. Per the germline V gene, CDR1 is LNHDA and CDR2 is SQIVND (reference sequence). This CDR3 is CASSILGEYYEQYF. The CDR3 DNA sequence: TGTGCCAGTAGTATCCTTGGGGAATACTACGAGCAGTACTTC.

This chain joins TRBV13 and TRBJ2-1, with TRBD2 matching over 7 bases. Germline CDR1 is PRHDT and CDR2 is FYEKMQ (reference sequence). Trimming cost V 6 bases and J 7 bases; bases outside gene matches: 9. The CDR3 covers 14 residues. CDR3 protein: CASRPPGLRNEQFF. CDR3 in DNA: TGTGCCAGCAGACCGCCGGGACTAAGGAATGAGCAGTTCTTC.

The V call is TRBV7-6, the J call TRBJ2-5; unclear D gene. V lost 5 bases, J lost 5 bases, and 18 bases lay in between. The CDR3 sequence is 15 residues long. Germline V lookup: CDR1 SGHVS, CDR2 FNYEAQ. Here the CDR3 DNA reads TGTGCCAGCAGCCCCTCCGGGTTCGACGGGGAGACCCAGTACTTC. Encoded protein: CASSPSGFDGETQYF.

The rearrangement uses TRBV5-5 and TRBJ1-1, with D possibly TRBD1 on 6 matching bases. The CDR3 has 13 amino acids. CDR1 and CDR2 from the germline V gene are SGHKS and YYEKEE (reference sequence). V was shortened by 3 bases and J by 0 bases, with 6 bases between the two germline ends. DNA for the CDR3: TGTGCCAGCAGCTGGGACATGAACACTGAAGCTTTCTTT. This gives the protein CASSWDMNTEAFF.

The CDR3 protein is CASSLWAGGEAFF. For the CDR3, the DNA is TGCGCCAGCAGCTTGTGGGCAGGTGGGGAAGCTTTCTTT. The genes are TRBV5-1 and TRBJ1-1; unclear D gene. The CDR3 is 13 residues long. The germline CDR1 and CDR2 sequences are SGHRS and YFSETQ. V lost 1 base to trimming and J lost 8 bases, with 12 bases between them.

CDR3 DNA sequence: TGTGCCTGGAGTGGGACAGGAGGCACAGATACGCAGTATTTT. Its protein is CAWSGTGGTDTQYF. The rearrangement uses TRBV30 and TRBJ2-3, with 7 positions matching TRBD1. The CDR3 extends over 14 amino acids. After removal of 1 base from V and 1 base from J, the junction contained 2 bases not matched to a gene. Germline V gene sequence: CDR1 GTSNPN, CDR2 SVGIG (reference sequence).

This clone was observed once. The chain employs TRBV4-1 and TRBJ2-2; the match to TRBD2 covers 9 bases. V was pared by 0 bases and J by 3 bases, with 5 bases of the junction left unmatched. The CDR3 runs 17 residues. Germline CDR1 is MGHRA and CDR2 is YSYEKL. DNA for the CDR3: TGCGCCAGCAGCCAAGATCGGCGACTAGCGGACACCGGGGAGCTGTTTTTT. Translation gives CASSQDRRLADTGELFF.

This clone has just one count. The rearrangement links TRBV4-2 to TRBJ1-3; the match to TRBD1 covers 8 bases. The V gene's germline CDR1 is LGHNA and CDR2 YNFKEQ. V lost 1 base to trimming and J lost 4 bases; unmatched junction nucleotides: 6. The CDR3 loop spans 16 amino acids. CDR3 loop: CASSQGRTGNGNTIYF. In nucleotides, the CDR3 is TGTGCCAGCAGCCAAGGGAGGACAGGGAACGGAAACACCATATATTTT.

The V gene is TRBV9, the J gene TRBJ1-2; 7 positions match TRBD1. Germline CDR1 reads SGDLS; CDR2 reads YYNGEE. The trim removed 4 bases at V and 4 bases at J, leaving 13 bases unmatched. The CDR3 sequence is 16 residues long. This chain's CDR3 is CASSPRPTGLVYGYTF. The CDR3 DNA reads as TGTGCCAGCAGCCCACGACCGACAGGGTTAGTCTATGGCTACACCTTC.

The V call is TRBV7-8, the J call TRBJ2-1; 14 bases are shared with TRBD2. The CDR3 is 16 residues long. Germline assignment: CDR1 SGHVS and CDR2 FQNEAQ. V trimming: 5 bases; J trimming: 7 bases; junction bases outside the gene matches: 7. The CDR3 loop reads CASSRRLAGGPNEQFF. The CDR3 DNA follows: TGTGCCAGCAGCCGGCGACTAGCGGGAGGGCCAAATGAGCAGTTCTTC.

The chain joins TRBV28 to TRBJ2-7; 11 bases are a match to TRBD1. V was pared by 3 bases and J by 3 bases, with 4 bases of the junction left unmatched. This CDR3 region has 15 residues. Germline V CDR1 and CDR2: MDHEN, SYDVKM. CDR3 amino acids: CASSLRDRGFYEQYF. CDR3 nucleotides: TGTGCCAGCAGTTTGCGGGACAGGGGGTTCTACGAGCAGTACTTC.

This chain links TRBV15 with TRBJ2-3, with 9 bases aligning to TRBD2. The trim removed 1 base at V and 2 bases at J, leaving 7 bases unmatched. The CDR3 totals 17 residues. Germline V gives CDR1 LNHNV, CDR2 YYDKDF (reference sequence). The CDR3 sequence: CATSRAGGRDNTDTQYF. The DNA of the CDR3 is TGTGCCACCAGCAGAGCAGGCGGGAGGGATAACACAGATACGCAGTATTTT.

The V and J genes are TRBV29-1 and TRBJ2-7; D unresolved. The CDR3 is 17 residues long. Germline CDR1 reads SQVTM; CDR2 reads ANQGSEA. Trimming removed 0 bases from V and 6 bases from J, with 24 bases in between. The CDR3 sequence: CSVEEAIIGQAPTEQYF. CDR3 nucleotides: TGCAGCGTTGAAGAGGCAATTATTGGGCAGGCACCGACCGAGCAGTACTTC.

This clone was seen once. The chain has TRBV15 and TRBJ2-2, with D perhaps TRBD1 (6 bases). Trimming left V 10 bases short and J 1 base short, with 16 bases between. CDR3 length: 15 residues. In germline, CDR1 is LNHNV, CDR2 YYDKDF (reference sequence). The CDR3: CAIPKQGKNTGELFF. The CDR3 DNA reads TGTGCCATCCCTAAACAGGGCAAGAACACCGGGGAGCTGTTTTTT.

In its sample, this clone was seen once. The sample contains more than one DNA sequence encoding this CDR3. The chain joins TRBV9 to TRBJ2-1; D unclear. The CDR3 has 14 residues. Germline CDR1 SGDLS, CDR2 YYNGEE. The ends were cut back, 0 bases at V and 8 bases at J, with 12 bases in the middle. As DNA, the CDR3 is TGTGCCAGCAGCGTAGTGGGCACGTTTGATGAGCAGTTCTTC. Protein: CASSVVGTFDEQFF.

The CDR3 DNA reads as TGTGCCAGCAGCTTGGGTGTGGGGGCTGGAGGCTACACCTTC. This translates into CASSLGVGAGGYTF. This sequence joins TRBV5-4 and TRBJ1-2; D possibly corresponds to TRBD1 (6 bases). Trimming stripped 0 bases from V and 8 bases from J, with 14 bases between. CDR3 length equals 14 residues. Per the germline V gene, CDR1 is SGHNT and CDR2 is YYREEE (reference sequence).

The gene calls are TRBV15 and TRBJ1-1, with D tentatively TRBD1 (5 bases). Germline CDR1 LNHNV, CDR2 YYDKDF (reference sequence). Trimming stripped 1 base from V and 4 bases from J, with 16 bases between. The length of the CDR3 is 16 residues. CDR3 protein: CATSRADEVGGTEAFF. The CDR3 nucleotides read TGTGCCACCAGCAGAGCCGACGAGGTGGGGGGCACTGAAGCTTTCTTT.